This T cell receptor beta chain was observed in a study of beta chain features in type 1 diabetes. On the study more broadly: Examination spanned about 99 million sorted cells from all samples.

Isolated RNA was reverse transcribed in full, so expressed TCRB transcripts were sequenced. Clones were read by immunoSEQ multiplex PCR, and TCRdb kept only the in-frame ones, dropping some. The sample has hundreds of thousands of clones, roughly 13% seen once. Study-wide results and caveats: Type 1 diabetes patients had moderately but significantly shorter TCRB CDR3s in all four CD4+ subsets. In type 1 diabetes patients, VDJ junctions had fewer insertions; deletions at these junctions were more frequent.

About this clone itself: Its antigen is as yet unknown. This sample also contains other DNA sequences that code for the same CDR3.

Trimming stripped 2 bases from V and 2 bases from J, with 6 bases between. The CDR3 runs 13 residues. The germline V gene has CDR1 MDHEN and CDR2 SYDVKM. Stem cell-like memory, regulatory, central memory and naive CD4+ cells were sorted via CD45RO/CCR7/CD25/CD127/CD95/CD27. Sequencing was carried out using naive CD4+ T cells from blood. The V call is TRBV28, the J call TRBJ1-2; tentative D call: TRBD1 (5 bases). The receptor was derived from a man aged 18 to 30 with type 1 diabetes. The CDR3, as DNA: TGTGCCAGCAGTTTAGGACAAAACTATGGCTACACCTTC. Translation: CASSLGQNYGYTF.